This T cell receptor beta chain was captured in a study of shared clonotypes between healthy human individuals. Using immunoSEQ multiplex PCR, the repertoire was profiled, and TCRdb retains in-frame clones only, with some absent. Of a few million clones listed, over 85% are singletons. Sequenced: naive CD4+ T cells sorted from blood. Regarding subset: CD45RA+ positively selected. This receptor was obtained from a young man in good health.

This CDR3 is CAIDSLGGIYGYTF. The CDR3 DNA reads TGTGCCATCGATTCTCTGGGGGGAATTTATGGCTACACCTTC. This chain joins TRBV10-3 and TRBJ1-2; maybe TRBD1 (5 bases). This CDR3 region has 14 residues. The germline V gene has CDR1 ENHRY and CDR2 SYGVKD. Trimming shortened V by 8 bases and J by 5 bases, and 18 bases separated the two germline ends.